This TCR beta chain was sequenced in a study of T cells after posttransplantation cyclophosphamide. The repertoire was sequenced with immunoSEQ multiplex PCR; TCRdb's copy has only in-frame clones and lacks some. The profile covers about 12,000 clones, none occurring a single time. Study results and caveats: TRB overlap between skin or GI tissue T cells and blood was limited. Recipient CMV seropositivity and CMV reactivation strongly tracked TRB clonality. Later post-transplant blood repertoires were often dominated by donor CD8+ memory clones.

Germline values: CDR1 LNHDA, CDR2 SQIVND (reference sequence). The CDR3 sequence runs 17 residues, both termini included. Busulfan-fludarabine conditioning, marrow transplant, and cyclophosphamide on days +3 and +4 were administered. At least ten counts were recorded for this clone. Its cognate antigen is unknown. The limits of the CDR3 on the DNA are not certain, so only TCRdb's listed CDR3 is given. The chain employs TRBV19 and TRBJ1-4; TRBD1, the table's D call, was not compared with the DNA. The specimen was PBMCs, collected after allogeneic stem cell transplant with posttransplant cyclophosphamide. The source of this sequence is a female patient in her 40s who received an allogeneic stem cell transplant from an unrelated donor, was CMV-positive, and had acute GVHD only. The graft donor may account for some of the T cells. CDR3 amino acids: CATKAGTFFPIMKNCFF.